The entry below gives a single T cell receptor beta chain sequence along with its context. Data came from immunoSEQ multiplex PCR; TCRdb stores just in-frame clones and leaves some out. The table has over 85,000 clones, around 85% seen once; the top ten hold roughly 37%. V lost 0 bases and J 1 base, leaving 13 bases between the germline ends. CDR1 SGHRS and CDR2 YFSETQ come from the germline V gene. This CDR3 has 17 amino acids. These data are taken from a study of blood T cell repertoires in COVID-19. The chain carries TRBV5-1 and TRBJ2-2; D possibly corresponds to TRBD2 (5 bases). Sample: peripheral blood. This TCR derives from an elderly man with acute or convalescent COVID-19. CDR3 sequence (DNA): TGCGCCAGCAGCTTGGGTTCTGGGAGTAGGAACACCGGGGAGCTGTTTTTT. It is translated as CASSLGSGSRNTGELFF.